The 10 T cell receptor beta chains listed next were all sequenced from one sample in a study of technical replicates of blood from a handful of donors. Sequencing used immunoSEQ multiplex PCR; TCRdb keeps in-frame clones, though not all of them. The sample records 60,000 to 80,000 clones, around 90% being singletons. The source material was PBMCs. Receptors originate from a human donor in good health. Some clones in this sample may be carry-over from other donors' samples.

CDR3 residues: CASSIWTEPNSPLHF. CDR3 sequence (DNA): TGTGCCAGTAGTATTTGGACAGAGCCTAATTCACCCCTCCACTTT. The J gene is TRBJ1-6, the V gene TRBV19, with D maybe TRBD1 (6 bases). Germline values: CDR1 LNHDA, CDR2 SQIVND (reference sequence). Trimming took 3 bases from V and 6 from J, leaving 12 bases between them. The CDR3 loop spans 15 amino acids.

V and J are TRBV7-9 and TRBJ2-1, with a weak D call TRBD2 (6 bases). Germline CDR1 reads SEHNR; CDR2 reads FQNEAQ (reference sequence). This CDR3 has 14 amino acids. V was trimmed by 4 bases and J by 4 bases, leaving 11 bases between them. The CDR3 region is CASSSIGGYNEQFF. Written as DNA, the CDR3 is TGTGCCAGCAGCTCTATCGGGGGTTACAATGAGCAGTTCTTC. Supplemented by reference TRBV7-9 and TRBJ2-1, the full variable domain reads DTGVSQNPRHKITKRGQNVTFRCDPISEHNRLYWYRQTLGQGPEFLTYFQNEAQLEKSRLLSDRFSAERPKGSFSTLEIQRTEQGDSAMYLCASSSIGGYNEQFFGPGTRLTVL.

This sequence joins TRBV5-1 and TRBJ1-1; no clear D. Trimming pared 0 bases from V and 8 bases from J, leaving 17 bases between. Germline loops: CDR1 SGHRS, CDR2 YFSETQ. The CDR3 covers 15 residues. The CDR3 coding sequence is TGCGCCAGCAGCTTGGATGTCGGGAGGGTCAGCGAAGCTTTCTTT. This codes for CASSLDVGRVSEAFF.

The rearrangement links TRBV5-1 to TRBJ2-1; D possibly corresponds to TRBD2 (6 bases). Deletions cut 0 bases from V and 3 bases from J, with 10 bases between. The CDR3 is 15 amino acids. Per germline, CDR1 SGHRS and CDR2 YFSETQ. CDR3 coding DNA: TGCGCCAGCAGCTTGGCGGGAGCCCTCTACAATGAGCAGTTCTTC. It yields the protein CASSLAGALYNEQFF.

The V call is TRBV29-1, the J call TRBJ1-2, with 10 bases matching TRBD1. The junction had 0 bases not matched to a gene; V was cut back by 3 bases and J by 2 bases. This CDR3 comprises 13 residues. CDR1 is SQVTM and CDR2 is ANQGSEA in the germline V gene. This CDR3 reads CSVEGQGNYGYTF. CDR3 nucleotides: TGCAGCGTTGAGGGACAGGGGAACTATGGCTACACCTTC.

This chain connects TRBV7-2 to TRBJ2-7; 7 bases agree with TRBD1. The CDR3 consists of 12 residues. Germline loops: CDR1 SGHTA, CDR2 FQGNSA. Losses at the gene ends were 4 bases for V and 4 bases for J; bases not matched to a gene: 1. The CDR3 nucleotides read TGTGCCAGCAGCTCGACAGGGTACGAGCAGTACTTC. Protein: CASSSTGYEQYF.

V usage is TRBV11-3 and J usage is TRBJ2-7, with TRBD1 identical over 8 bases. The CDR3 sequence is 15 residues long. J was trimmed by 3 bases and V by 1 base; bases with no gene match: 5. Germline loops: CDR1 SGHNT, CDR2 YENEEA. CDR3 bases: TGTGCCAGCAGCTTAGCTAGGACAGGGAACTACGAGCAGTACTTC. Its protein product is CASSLARTGNYEQYF.

The rearrangement links TRBV5-4 to TRBJ1-6; 8 bases agree with TRBD1. The V segment lost 1 base and the J segment 10 bases; nucleotides outside the gene matches: 4. CDR1 SGHNT and CDR2 YYREEE come from the germline V gene (reference sequence). CDR3 size: 14 residues. The CDR3 DNA reads as TGTGCCAGCAGCTTGACAGGGGGTGGGTCACCCCTCCACTTT. It yields the protein CASSLTGGGSPLHF. Full variable domain (rest looked up from reference TRBV5-4 and TRBJ1-6): ETGVTQSPTHLIKTRGQQVTLRCSSQSGHNTVSWYQQALGQGPQFIFQYYREEENGRGNFPPRFSGLQFPNYSSELNVNALELDDSALYLCASSLTGGGSPLHFGNGTRLTVT.

The rearrangement joins TRBV5-1 to TRBJ2-3, with D uncertain. Germline V gene lookup returns CDR1 SGHRS and CDR2 YFSETQ. The germline V and J ends were trimmed by 0 bases and 2 bases, with 13 bases remaining between them. The CDR3 spans 16 residues. The CDR3 protein is CASSLDSGPPTDTQYF. In DNA form, the CDR3 reads TGCGCCAGCAGCTTGGATTCGGGTCCCCCCACAGATACGCAGTATTTT.

This chain uses TRBV7-8 with TRBJ1-1; unclear D gene. The CDR3 loop spans 11 amino acids. Germline lookup yields CDR1 SGHVS and CDR2 FQNEAQ. V lost 6 bases, J lost 7 bases, and 9 bases lay in between. The CDR3 DNA reads as TGTGCCAGCAGGAGAGAGATTGAAGCTTTCTTT. This codes for CASRREIEAFF.